This entry lists 29 T cell receptor beta chains sequenced from one sample in a study of molecular identifiers for immune sequencing clone quantification. TCRdb re-called the PCR reads with MiXCR, one entry per CDR3 protein. The sample carries about 640,000 distinct CDR3 sequences, about 20% recorded once. The source material was naive CD8+ T cells from blood, with Jurkat cell RNA spiked in. The subset denotes: FACS-sorted CD8+CD4-CCR7+CD45RA+ naive T cells. These receptors all come from a human donor in good health. Some libraries in this study had Jurkat cell RNA spiked in.

This clonotype was recorded a few times. The V call is TRBV24-1, the J call TRBJ2-3, with 9 bases aligning to TRBD1. The trim removed 4 bases at V and 5 bases at J, leaving 6 bases unmatched. CDR1 is KGHDR, CDR2 SFDVKD, per germline. The CDR3 is 15 residues long. Written as DNA, the CDR3 is TGTGCCACCAGTGACGCTGACAGGGGGGAAGATACGCAGTATTTT. Protein product: CATSDADRGEDTQYF.

As concerns this clonotype: Just one base apart from a much larger clone, this may be a read error. The CDR3, as DNA: TGTGCCCGGAGTGTAACTAATGAGCAGTTCTTC. Protein: CARSVTNEQFF. J is TRBJ2-1 and V is TRBV30; no firm D call. Germline V gene lookup returns CDR1 GTSNPN and CDR2 SVGIG (reference sequence). This CDR3 is 11 amino acids long.

A few counts support this clonotype. J is TRBJ1-1 and V is TRBV19; D might be TRBD1 (5 bases). This CDR3 spans 14 amino acids. Germline CDR1 LNHDA, CDR2 SQIVND (reference sequence). Trimming stripped 6 bases from V and 3 bases from J, with 14 bases between. DNA of the CDR3: TGTGCCAGTAGCCCAGGGATATCTCACACTGAAGCTTTCTTT. Protein: CASSPGISHTEAFF.

This clonotype came up many times. V is TRBV28 and J is TRBJ2-3; D possibly corresponds to TRBD1 (5 bases). This CDR3 has 17 residues. The germline V and J ends were trimmed by 0 bases and 2 bases, with 15 bases remaining between them. The germline V gene has CDR1 MDHEN and CDR2 SYDVKM. CDR3 DNA: TGTGCCAGCAGTTTATGGCGGTTGCAGGGTTCCACAGATACGCAGTATTTT. It is translated as CASSLWRLQGSTDTQYF.

With regard to this clonotype: As the CDR3 is not closed by the conserved phenylalanine or tryptophan, this likely results from a read error. This rearrangement joins TRBV19 to TRBJ1-1; weak D call: TRBD1 (5 bases). Deletions cut 1 base from V and 7 bases from J, with 7 bases between. CDR3 length: 12 residues. CDR1 and CDR2 (germline): LNHDA, SQIVND (reference sequence). The CDR3 is CASSIVGLEAFS. The CDR3 DNA reads TGTGCCAGTAGTATAGTGGGACTTGAAGCTTTCTCT.

This clonotype was seen a few times. The chain employs TRBV5-4 and TRBJ2-5; 9 bases line up with TRBD2. CDR1 is SGHNT and CDR2 is YYREEE in the germline V gene (reference sequence). The trim removed 1 base at V and 1 base at J, leaving 5 bases unmatched. The CDR3 totals 16 residues. The CDR3 spells CASSLFLAGAQETQYF. The CDR3 coding sequence is TGTGCCAGCAGCTTGTTTTTAGCGGGGGCCCAAGAGACCCAGTACTTC.

Remarks on this clonotype: Possible read error: a much larger clone is one base away. The genes are TRBV5-1 and TRBJ2-7; perhaps TRBD1 as D (8 bases). This CDR3 has 16 amino acids. Germline values: CDR1 SGHRS, CDR2 YFSETQ. V was pared by 0 bases and J by 3 bases, with 16 bases between. The CDR3: CASSLGEGQVFYEQYF. For the CDR3, the DNA is TGCGCCAGCAGCTTGGGGGAGGGACAGGTCTTCTACGAGCAGTACTTC.

This clonotype was observed at least ten times. The chain combines TRBV20-1 with TRBJ1-5; TRBD1 might be the D (5 bases). This CDR3 is built from 16 residues. Between the trimmed V and J ends, which lost 1 base and 0 bases, there was a span of 13 bases. Germline V gives CDR1 DFQATT, CDR2 SNEGSKA (reference sequence). CDR3: CSARAGPLYSNQPQHF. The DNA of the CDR3 is TGCAGTGCTAGAGCAGGGCCCCTATATAGCAATCAGCCCCAGCATTTT.

This clonotype was seen more than once but under ten times. The J gene is TRBJ2-1, the V gene TRBV4-2; D might be TRBD1 or TRBD2, each matching 6 bases. Germline lookup yields CDR1 LGHNA and CDR2 YNFKEQ. The CDR3 contains 13 residues. V was pared by 3 bases and J by 9 bases, with 12 bases between. CDR3 amino acids: CASSQGGRPEQFF. In nucleotides, the CDR3 is TGTGCCAGCAGCCAGGGGGGCCGGCCTGAGCAGTTCTTC.

A single count supports this clonotype. Just one base apart from a much larger clone, this may be a read error. The V and J genes are TRBV5-1 and TRBJ2-7; the D gene could be TRBD1 or TRBD2 (5 bases each). There are 15 residues in the CDR3. The ends were cut back, 0 bases at V and 7 bases at J, with 17 bases in the middle. Germline assignment: CDR1 SGHRS and CDR2 YFSETQ. In DNA, the CDR3 is TGCGCCAGCAGCTTGGGGGCAGGGAGCCGTCTGGAGCAGTACTTC. Its translation is CASSLGAGSRLEQYF.

This clonotype has only a few counts. This chain links TRBV5-1 with TRBJ2-3; tentatively, D is TRBD2 (7 bases). Deletions cut 0 bases from V and 0 bases from J, with 20 bases between. CDR1 and CDR2 from the germline V gene are SGHRS and YFSETQ. This CDR3 has 19 amino acids. The CDR3 is CASSLVGGDVVTSTDTQYF. CDR3 DNA sequence: TGCGCCAGCAGCTTGGTAGGGGGGGACGTCGTAACTAGCACAGATACGCAGTATTTT.

Notes on this clonotype: The junction shows a germline mismatch at one end, possibly a read error. The chain has TRBV15 and TRBJ1-1; tentative D call: TRBD1 (5 bases). The V gene's germline CDR1 is LNHNV and CDR2 YYDKDF (reference sequence). This CDR3 has 15 amino acids. For the CDR3, the DNA is TGTGCCACCAGCAGAGGGGCAGGGTGGGGGACTGAAGCTCTCTTT. It yields the protein CATSRGAGWGTEALF.

This clonotype was detected ten times or more. This chain connects TRBV6-1 to TRBJ2-7, with D hard to call. The CDR3 runs 13 residues. The ends were cut back, 1 base at V and 6 bases at J, with 10 bases in the middle. The V gene's germline CDR1 is MNHNS and CDR2 SASEGT. Here the CDR3 reads CASSEEVSGEQYF. For the CDR3, the DNA is TGTGCCAGCAGTGAAGAGGTGTCCGGCGAGCAGTACTTC.

The genes are TRBV19 and TRBJ2-3; D gene uncertain. Looked up from germline, CDR1 is LNHDA and CDR2 is SQIVND (reference sequence). Trimming left V 6 bases short and J 2 bases short, with 9 bases between. CDR3 length: 13 residues. The CDR3 coding sequence is TGTGCCAGTAGATTCGGACCCACAGATACGCAGTATTTT. This codes for CASRFGPTDTQYF.

This clonotype was seen many times. This rearrangement joins TRBV6-5 to TRBJ2-5; TRBD2 agrees at 8 bases. This CDR3 spans 17 amino acids. The germline V gene encodes CDR1 MNHEY and CDR2 SVGAGI. With 2 bases clipped from V and 3 bases from J, the junction kept 11 bases outside the gene matches. DNA of the CDR3: TGTGCCAGCAGTTACAGTAGGAGCGGGGGTGTCAAAGAGACCCAGTACTTC. It encodes CASSYSRSGGVKETQYF.

V and J are TRBV12-3 or TRBV12-4 and TRBJ1-1, with 7 bases identical to TRBD1. The CDR3 sequence is 14 residues long. V was clipped by 4 bases and J by 2 bases; unmatched bases: 4. The CDR3 is CASSWGQINTEAFF. The CDR3, as DNA: TGTGCCAGCAGTTGGGGACAGATAAACACTGAAGCTTTCTTT.

In its sample, this clonotype was seen many times. This chain uses TRBV27 with TRBJ1-1; unclear D gene. Trimming stripped 4 bases from V and 4 bases from J, with 13 bases between. Germline lookup yields CDR1 MNHEY and CDR2 SMNVEV (reference sequence). The CDR3 loop spans 14 amino acids. CDR3 amino acids: CASSSSIGFTEAFF. CDR3 coding DNA: TGTGCCAGCAGTTCAAGTATTGGTTTCACTGAAGCTTTCTTT.

The table lists this clonotype with a few counts. CDR3 sequence reads: CASSSQGVNQPQHF. As DNA, the CDR3 is TGTGCCAGCAGTTCCCAGGGGGTTAATCAGCCCCAGCATTTT. The chain recombines TRBV6-6 with TRBJ1-5, with 7 bases that match TRBD1. The CDR3 contains 14 residues. Germline CDR1 and CDR2: MNHNY and SVGAGI (reference sequence). With 4 bases clipped from V and 4 bases from J, the junction kept 4 bases outside the gene matches.

Notes on this clonotype: A much larger clone lies one base from this, so it may be a read error. This chain links TRBV6-6 with TRBJ2-5; 15 bases match TRBD2. The CDR3 sequence is 17 residues long. CDR1 MNHNY and CDR2 SVGAGI come from the germline V gene (reference sequence). Germline trimming cut 8 bases from V and 4 bases from J; bases unmatched to any gene: 11. CDR3 bases: TGTGCCAGCCGCCCGGGACTAGCGGGGGGAATACGAGAGACCCAGTACTTC. Translation: CASRPGLAGGIRETQYF.

At least ten counts were recorded for this clonotype. The CDR3 reads CASSYSGHYEQYF. The CDR3 coding sequence is TGTGCCAGCAGTTACTCGGGACACTACGAGCAGTACTTC. This chain joins TRBV6-2 or TRBV6-3 and TRBJ2-7, with a weak D call TRBD1 (6 bases). V lost 0 bases and J lost 3, with 6 bases in between. CDR1 and CDR2 from the germline V gene are MNHEY and SVGEGT. This CDR3 has 13 amino acids.

Comments on this clonotype: Given a much more abundant clone one base away, this may be a read error. This chain links TRBV7-9 with TRBJ2-7; no reliable D call. The CDR3 consists of 14 residues. Germline V gives CDR1 SEHNR, CDR2 FQNEAQ (reference sequence). Trimming removed 1 base from V and 5 bases from J, with 12 bases in between. The CDR3: CASSLVNVPHEQYF. The CDR3 nucleotides read TGTGCCAGCAGCTTAGTCAACGTTCCCCACGAGCAGTACTTC.

This clonotype was detected ten times or more. The chain employs TRBV11-2 and TRBJ2-3, with D possibly called TRBD1 or TRBD2 (6 bases each). Germline V lookup: CDR1 SGHAT, CDR2 FQNNGV. The CDR3 length is 16 residues. Trimming took 6 bases from V and 0 from J, leaving 16 bases between them. This chain's CDR3 is CASRGGWNPSTDTQYF. The CDR3 coding sequence is TGTGCCAGCAGAGGGGGGTGGAACCCTAGCACAGATACGCAGTATTTT.

This clonotype was recorded a few times. The rearrangement links TRBV4-1 to TRBJ2-1; TRBD2 agrees at 9 bases. The J segment lost 2 bases and the V segment lost 3 bases, leaving 8 bases of the junction unmatched. The CDR3 is 17 amino acids. Germline CDR1 and CDR2: MGHRA and YSYEKL. This CDR3 is CASSQWASGDTYNEQFF. The CDR3 DNA follows: TGCGCCAGCAGCCAGTGGGCTAGCGGGGATACCTACAATGAGCAGTTCTTC.

For this clonotype: Since the CDR3 does not end with the conserved phenylalanine or tryptophan, this likely comes from a read error. This chain uses TRBV12-3 or TRBV12-4 with TRBJ1-2; 7 bases agree with TRBD1. This CDR3 is built from 14 residues. With V trimmed by 6 bases and J by 5 bases, 9 bases remained unmatched. The CDR3: CASSEGQRSYGYTL. The CDR3, as DNA: TGTGCCAGCAGCGAGGGACAGAGATCTTATGGCTACACCCTC.

This clonotype was counted at least ten times. This chain uses TRBV7-9 with TRBJ1-2; TRBD1 matches 8 bases. This CDR3 has 14 residues. CDR1 is SEHNR, CDR2 FQNEAQ, per germline (reference sequence). Trimming removed 5 bases from V and 2 bases from J; junction bases left unmatched: 4. The chain's CDR3 is CASSRTGPNYGYTF. The DNA for the CDR3 is TGTGCCAGCAGCCGGACAGGGCCCAACTATGGCTACACCTTC.

V usage is TRBV27 and J usage is TRBJ2-7; no firm D call. The CDR3 is 14 amino acids. Germline V gene data show CDR1 as MNHEY and CDR2 as SMNVEV (reference sequence). Trimming took 2 bases from V and 0 from J, leaving 8 bases between them. CDR3 protein: CASSLAENSYEQYF. The DNA of the CDR3 is TGTGCCAGCAGTTTAGCCGAGAACTCCTACGAGCAGTACTTC.

This clonotype was seen at least ten times. The chain joins TRBV3-1 to TRBJ1-2, with a possible D match to TRBD1 (6 bases). The CDR3 loop spans 14 amino acids. Trimming removed 5 bases at V and 2 bases at J, with 12 bases between. Looked up from germline, CDR1 is LGHDT and CDR2 is YNNKEL (reference sequence). For the CDR3, the DNA is TGTGCCAGCAGCGTCGGACAGACCAACTATGGCTACACCTTC. It is translated as CASSVGQTNYGYTF.

A remark on this clonotype: It may be a read error: a sequence one base away is much more abundant. The chain couples TRBV19 to TRBJ2-7; 7 bases agree with TRBD1. The J segment lost 3 bases and the V segment lost 5 bases, leaving 10 bases of the junction unmatched. Germline lookup yields CDR1 LNHDA and CDR2 SQIVND (reference sequence). The CDR3 loop spans 15 amino acids. The CDR3 spells CASSAPMGQLYEQYF. CDR3 coding DNA: TGTGCCAGTAGTGCCCCTATGGGACAGCTCTACGAGCAGTACTTC.

The sample holds a few counts of this clonotype. Likely a read error: the CDR3 ends without its conserved phenylalanine or tryptophan. The CDR3 region is CASSLDLGPETQYL. The CDR3 nucleotides are TGTGCCAGCAGCTTAGACTTGGGACCAGAGACCCAGTACCTC. The chain recombines TRBV7-9 with TRBJ2-5; D might be TRBD1 or TRBD2, each matching 5 bases. Trimming removed 1 base from V and 4 bases from J, with 10 bases in between. The CDR3 is 14 residues long. CDR1 SEHNR and CDR2 FQNEAQ come from the germline V gene (reference sequence).